The clone carrying this TCR beta chain was observed once. This entry is derived from a study of blood T cell repertoires in COVID-19. The ends lost 5 bases at V and 12 bases at J; junction bases unmatched: 9. The CDR3 is made up of 14 amino acids. The germline V gene has CDR1 SGHRS and CDR2 YFSETQ. Here immunoSEQ multiplex PCR was the method, and the copy in TCRdb shows in-frame clones only, minus some. The top ten hold approximately 3% of the sample, which has 250,000 or so clones, less than 95% seen once. The sequenced sample was PBMCs or T cells enriched from blood (not recorded which). This chain links TRBV5-1 with TRBJ2-1, with 12 bases that match TRBD1. The receptor's source is a man aged 40-55 years who had been exposed to COVID-19. CDR3 in DNA: TGCGCCAGCAGAACCGGGACAGGGGGCGTTGGGCAGTTCTTC. Its protein is CASRTGTGGVGQFF.